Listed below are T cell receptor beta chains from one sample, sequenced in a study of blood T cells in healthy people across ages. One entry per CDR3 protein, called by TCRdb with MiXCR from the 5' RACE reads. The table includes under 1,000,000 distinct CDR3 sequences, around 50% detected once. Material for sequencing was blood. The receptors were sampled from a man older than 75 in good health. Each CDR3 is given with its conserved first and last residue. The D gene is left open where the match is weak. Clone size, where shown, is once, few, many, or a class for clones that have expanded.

CASKLAGEPTDTQYF TGTGCCAGCAAGTTAGCGGGGGAGCCCACAGATACGCAGTATTTT TRBD2 - TRBJ2-3 TRBV6-5
CASSQVRQGQFF TGTGCCAGCAGCCAAGTTCGACAGGGTCAGTTCTTC TRBD1 - TRBJ2-1 TRBV3-1
CASSFTGELYEQYF TGTGCCAGCAGCTTTACAGGGGAGCTTTACGAGCAGTACTTC TRBD1 few TRBJ2-7 TRBV7-2
CSALGLAAYNEQYF TGCAGCGCCCTGGGACTAGCGGCCTACAATGAGCAGTACTTC TRBD2 - TRBJ2-7 TRBV29-1
CASRSRDVPCNEQYF TGTGCCAGCAGAAGCCGGGACGTACCGTGTAACGAGCAGTACTTC - - TRBJ2-7 TRBV6-8
CSVVLGQLGDTQYF TGCAGCGTTGTTCTGGGACAGCTGGGGGATACGCAGTATTTT TRBD1 - TRBJ2-3 TRBV29-1
CASSLRLAGVRTGEPFF TGTGCCAGCAGCCTTCGACTAGCGGGAGTGCGTACCGGGGAGCCGTTTTTT TRBD2 - TRBJ2-2 TRBV3-1
CASTGQGGTGELFF TGTGCCAGCACCGGACAGGGTGGCACCGGGGAGCTGTTTTTT TRBD1 - TRBJ2-2 TRBV18
CASSTVGRNEQFF TGTGCCAGCAGTACCGTCGGGAGGAATGAGCAGTTCTTC TRBD2 - TRBJ2-1 TRBV6-5
CASSEGAQAYEQYF TGTGCCAGCAGTGAGGGGGCCCAGGCCTACGAGCAGTACTTC TRBD1 few TRBJ2-7 TRBV12-3/TRBV12-4
CSARYRGSTDTQYF TGCAGTGCTAGATACAGGGGAAGCACAGATACGCAGTATTTT TRBD1 - TRBJ2-3 TRBV20-1
CASSFFPGTGNEKLFF TGTGCCAGCAGTTTTTTCCCCGGGACAGGGAATGAAAAACTGTTTTTT TRBD1 few TRBJ1-4 TRBV6-6
CASSQVTSGSYEQYF TGTGCCAGCAGCCAAGTTACTAGCGGCTCCTACGAGCAGTACTTC TRBD2 many TRBJ2-7 TRBV3-1
CSAVPGGTDGEQFF TGCAGCGCCGTCCCCGGAGGGACCGACGGTGAGCAGTTCTTC - few TRBJ2-1 TRBV29-1
CASSRNGQSTGELFF TGTGCCAGCAGCAGAAACGGACAGTCCACCGGGGAGCTGTTTTTT - - TRBJ2-2 TRBV7-2
CASSSLDGYNQPQHF TGTGCCAGCAGTTCCTTGGACGGCTACAATCAGCCCCAGCATTTT - - TRBJ1-5 TRBV6-2/TRBV6-3
CASSSPLIYEQYF TGTGCCAGCAGTTCCCCACTAATCTACGAGCAGTACTTC - - TRBJ2-7 TRBV12-3/TRBV12-4
CASRSTVISTDTQYF TGCGCCAGCAGATCGACAGTGATAAGCACAGATACGCAGTATTTT - - TRBJ2-3 TRBV5-1
CSAGTGLAGDTDTQYF TGCAGCGCTGGAACCGGACTAGCGGGGGACACAGATACGCAGTATTTT TRBD2 once TRBJ2-3 TRBV29-1
CSGFPGQGYNEQFF TGCAGTGGTTTTCCGGGACAGGGATACAATGAGCAGTTCTTC TRBD1 - TRBJ2-1 TRBV20-1
CASRPDRVVDTQYF TGTGCCAGCAGACCAGACAGGGTGGTAGATACGCAGTATTTT TRBD1 - TRBJ2-3 TRBV6-2/TRBV6-3
CASSLGTSGTWQFF TGTGCCAGCAGCCTCGGGACTAGCGGGACGTGGCAGTTCTTC TRBD2 few TRBJ2-1 TRBV4-2
CASSRTDMNTEAFF TGTGCCAGCAGCCGTACCGACATGAACACTGAAGCTTTCTTT - few TRBJ1-1 TRBV6-2/TRBV6-3
CANSLSNEQFF TGTGCCAACAGTTTAAGCAATGAGCAGTTCTTC - - TRBJ2-1 TRBV12-3/TRBV12-4
CASSLEGFSGSYEQYF TGTGCCAGCAGTTTAGAAGGTTTCTCAGGGTCCTACGAGCAGTACTTC - few TRBJ2-7 TRBV12-3/TRBV12-4
CASSYRPGGSPLYEQYF TGCGCCAGCAGCTATCGGCCGGGCGGGAGTCCCCTCTACGAGCAGTACTTC TRBD2 many TRBJ2-7 TRBV4-3
CASSDRGLASYEQYF TGTGCCAGCAGCGATAGGGGACTAGCAAGCTACGAGCAGTACTTC TRBD2 - TRBJ2-7 TRBV25-1
CSARSQGPPEQFF TGCAGTGCTAGATCTCAGGGTCCCCCTGAGCAGTTCTTC - - TRBJ2-1 TRBV20-1
CSASKGKVDGYTF TGCAGTGCTAGTAAGGGAAAAGTGGATGGCTACACCTTC - - TRBJ1-2 TRBV20-1
CASSLDPGLSTDTQYF TGTGCCAGCAGTCTAGACCCGGGACTCTCCACAGATACGCAGTATTTT - many TRBJ2-3 TRBV14
CASSQRQGYEQYF TGTGCCAGCAGCCAAAGACAGGGTTACGAGCAGTACTTC TRBD1 - TRBJ2-7 TRBV12-3/TRBV12-4
CASSWRPRGAKDEQFF TGTGCCAGCAGTTGGAGACCACGGGGGGCCAAGGATGAGCAGTTCTTC - - TRBJ2-1 TRBV6-2/TRBV6-3
CASSARGTSNEQYF TGTGCCAGCAGCGCCCGCGGGACTAGCAACGAGCAGTACTTC TRBD2 - TRBJ2-7 TRBV7-9
CASSLEGQGAGNEQFF TGCGCCAGCAGCTTGGAGGGACAGGGGGCTGGAAATGAGCAGTTCTTC TRBD1 - TRBJ2-1 TRBV5-1